Presented here are 13 T cell receptor beta chains from one specimen sequenced in a study of cytomegalovirus exposure and HLA in healthy donors. Some clones are missing from TCRdb's copy, which holds only in-frame ones; the method was immunoSEQ multiplex PCR. The table includes under 400,000 clones, just over 85% detected once. Sequenced input: PBMCs. The source of these receptors is a woman aged 18-29 years in good health and CMV-seronegative.

This chain links TRBV30 with TRBJ1-5; D call uncertain. The CDR3 runs to 13 residues. Germline lookup yields CDR1 GTSNPN and CDR2 SVGIG (reference sequence). Trimming shortened V by 8 bases and J by 0 bases, and 11 bases separated the two germline ends. DNA for the CDR3: TGTGCCGCTACGCCGAATAGCAATCAGCCCCAGCATTTT. Translated: CAATPNSNQPQHF.

The chain links TRBV19 to TRBJ1-2; 9 nucleotides agree with TRBD1. The CDR3 has 12 residues. The J segment lost 8 bases and the V segment lost 9 bases, leaving 7 bases of the junction unmatched. Germline-derived CDR1 and CDR2 are LNHDA and SQIVND (reference sequence). In nucleotides, the CDR3 is TGTGCCAGCGCGGGACAGGGAAGCGGCTACACCTTC. Its protein is CASAGQGSGYTF. The variable domain in full, completed from reference TRBV19 and TRBJ1-2, reads DGGITQSPKYLFRKEGQNVTLSCEQNLNHDAMYWYRQDPGQGLRLIYYSQIVNDFQKGDIAEGYSVSREKKESFPLTVTSAQKNPTAFYLCASAGQGSGYTFGSGTRLTVV.

The chain couples TRBV4-1 to TRBJ2-7; tentatively, D is TRBD1 (6 bases). In germline, CDR1 is MGHRA, CDR2 YSYEKL. V was cut by 1 base and J by 2 bases, with 12 bases left in between. This CDR3 contains 15 residues. CDR3 residues: CASSQGQGRTYEQYF. The DNA of the CDR3 is TGCGCCAGCAGCCAAGGGCAGGGGCGTACCTACGAGCAGTACTTC.

The chain has TRBV28 and TRBJ2-1; D perhaps matches TRBD1 (5 bases). Germline lookup yields CDR1 MDHEN and CDR2 SYDVKM. The CDR3 has 12 amino acids. Trimming removed 2 bases at V and 15 bases at J, with 14 bases between. CDR3 region: CASSLRLQGRFF. DNA of the CDR3: TGTGCCAGCAGTTTAAGACTGCAGGGTAGGTTCTTC.

This chain joins TRBV9 and TRBJ2-1; TRBD2 agrees at 9 bases. After removal of 0 bases from V and 8 bases from J, the junction contained 9 bases not matched to a gene. The CDR3 runs to 16 residues. Germline V gene sequence: CDR1 SGDLS, CDR2 YYNGEE. The CDR3 is CASSVGAGGWSDEQFF. DNA for the CDR3: TGTGCCAGCAGCGTAGGAGCGGGGGGATGGAGTGATGAGCAGTTCTTC.

The chain couples TRBV2 to TRBJ2-7; 8 positions agree with TRBD2. Trimming removed 1 base from V and 3 bases from J; junction bases left unmatched: 5. Germline lookup yields CDR1 SNHLY and CDR2 FYNNEI. This CDR3 comprises 15 residues. CDR3 sequence (DNA): TGTGCCAGCAGTGAAGGCTCGGGGACTAGCTACGAGCAGTACTTC. It yields the protein CASSEGSGTSYEQYF.

The chain recombines TRBV19 with TRBJ2-3, with 7 bases lining up with TRBD2. V lost 5 bases to trimming and J lost 6 bases; unmatched junction nucleotides: 14. This CDR3 has 16 amino acids. Germline V CDR1 and CDR2: LNHDA, SQIVND (reference sequence). The CDR3 is CASSPQLAPGRDTQYF. DNA for the CDR3: TGTGCCAGTAGTCCGCAACTAGCGCCCGGGAGGGATACGCAGTATTTT.

This chain joins TRBV28 and TRBJ1-2, with D possibly TRBD1 on 5 matching bases. V was pared by 11 bases and J by 10 bases, with 20 bases between. The CDR3 totals 12 residues. Germline V gene data show CDR1 as MDHEN and CDR2 as SYDVKM. This CDR3 is CAAQVGGADYTF. The DNA for the CDR3 is TGTGCCGCGCAGGTGGGGGGAGCAGACTACACCTTC.

The chain links TRBV9 to TRBJ1-5, with TRBD1 matching over 7 bases. V was clipped by 3 bases and J by 0 bases; unmatched bases: 6. The CDR3 runs to 16 residues. From germline, CDR1 is SGDLS and CDR2 YYNGEE. CDR3 nucleotides: TGTGCCAGCAGCGCCGAGGGACAGTTTAGCAATCAGCCCCAGCATTTT. Protein product: CASSAEGQFSNQPQHF.

The rearrangement uses TRBV21-1 and TRBJ1-1. TRBV21-1 is deemed a pseudogene. This CDR3 is built from 15 residues. The CDR3 DNA reads TGTGCCAGCAGCAAAGACCAACGAACTAACACTGAAGCTTTCTTT. Translating it yields CASSKDQRTNTEAFF.

The chain is built from TRBV27 and TRBJ2-1; 10 nucleotides line up with TRBD2. This CDR3 is 15 amino acids long. Looked up from germline, CDR1 is MNHEY and CDR2 is SMNVEV (reference sequence). V shed 5 bases, J shed 5 bases, and the junction held 6 bases outside the gene matches. The DNA for the CDR3 is TGTGCCAGCAGTATCTCTAGCGGGGGACACAATGAGCAGTTCTTC. It specifies CASSISSGGHNEQFF.

This chain joins TRBV30 and TRBJ2-1; tentative D call: TRBD2 (7 bases). The ends were cut back, 3 bases at V and 1 base at J, with 13 bases in the middle. In germline, CDR1 is GTSNPN, CDR2 SVGIG (reference sequence). The CDR3 extends over 15 amino acids. The chain's CDR3 is CAWSRGGASYNEQFF. In nucleotides, the CDR3 is TGTGCCTGGAGCCGCGGGGGCGCGTCCTACAATGAGCAGTTCTTC.

V gene TRBV30 combines with J gene TRBJ2-4; D is unclear. The CDR3 totals 12 residues. Germline V gene lookup returns CDR1 GTSNPN and CDR2 SVGIG (reference sequence). Trimming stripped 3 bases from V and 1 base from J, with 4 bases between. Here the CDR3 DNA reads TGTGCCTGGAGCCTTGCCAAAAACATTCAGTACTTC. It codes for CAWSLAKNIQYF.